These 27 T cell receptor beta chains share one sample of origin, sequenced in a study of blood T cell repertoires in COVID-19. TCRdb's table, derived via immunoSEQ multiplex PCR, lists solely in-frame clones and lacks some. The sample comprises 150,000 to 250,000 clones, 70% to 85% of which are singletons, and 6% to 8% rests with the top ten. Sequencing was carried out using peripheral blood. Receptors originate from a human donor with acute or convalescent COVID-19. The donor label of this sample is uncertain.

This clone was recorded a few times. The CDR3 DNA reads TGTGCCAGCAGGGGCGGGGACAGCCAACGTAGGGAGCAGTACTTC. Its protein is CASRGGDSQRREQYF. This chain uses TRBV11-2 with TRBJ2-7, with a tentative D call TRBD1 (7 bases). CDR1 is SGHAT and CDR2 is FQNNGV in the germline V gene. The CDR3 totals 15 residues. The V end lost 6 bases, the J end lost 7 bases, and 22 bases lay between the germline ends. Combining the CDR3 with reference TRBV11-2 and TRBJ2-7 gives the whole variable domain EAGVAQSPRYKIIEKRQSVAFWCNPISGHATLYWYQQILGQGPKLLIQFQNNGVVDDSQLPKDRFSAERLKGVDSTLKIQPAKLEDSAVYLCASRGGDSQRREQYFGPGTRLTVT.

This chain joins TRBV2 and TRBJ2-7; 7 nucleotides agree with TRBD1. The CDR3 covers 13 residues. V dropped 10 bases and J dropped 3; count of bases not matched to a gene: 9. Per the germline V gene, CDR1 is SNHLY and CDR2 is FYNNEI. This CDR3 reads CATRGQTGYEQYF. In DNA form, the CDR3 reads TGTGCCACCCGGGGACAGACCGGCTACGAGCAGTACTTC.

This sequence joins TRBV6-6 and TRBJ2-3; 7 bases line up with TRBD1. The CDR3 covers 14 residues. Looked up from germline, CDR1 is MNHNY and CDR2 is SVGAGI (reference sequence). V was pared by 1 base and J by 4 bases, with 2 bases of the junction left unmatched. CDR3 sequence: CASSYLTGPDTQYF. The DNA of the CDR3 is TGTGCCAGCAGTTACTTGACAGGGCCAGATACGCAGTATTTT.

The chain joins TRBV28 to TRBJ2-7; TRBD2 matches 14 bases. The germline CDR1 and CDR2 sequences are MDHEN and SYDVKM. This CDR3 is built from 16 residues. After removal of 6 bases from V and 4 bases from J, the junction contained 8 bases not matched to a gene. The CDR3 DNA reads TGTGCCAGCAGGGCCGGGACTAGCGGGAGAGGGTACGAGCAGTACTTC. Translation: CASRAGTSGRGYEQYF.

CDR3 residues: CASSFAGSGYTF. CDR3 sequence (DNA): TGTGCCAGCAGTTTCGCGGGATCTGGCTACACCTTC. This chain uses TRBV12-3 or TRBV12-4 with TRBJ1-2; D unresolved. CDR3 length: 12 residues. Trimming pared 3 bases from V and 7 bases from J, leaving 9 bases between.

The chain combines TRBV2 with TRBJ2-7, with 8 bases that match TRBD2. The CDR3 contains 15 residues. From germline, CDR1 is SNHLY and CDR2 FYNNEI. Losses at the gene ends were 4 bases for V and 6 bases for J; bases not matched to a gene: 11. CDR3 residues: CASSVLSGRTAEQYF. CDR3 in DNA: TGTGCCAGCAGTGTCCTGAGCGGGAGAACCGCCGAGCAGTACTTC. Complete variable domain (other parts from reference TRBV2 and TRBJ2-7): EPEVTQTPSHQVTQMGQEVILRCVPISNHLYFYWYRQILGQKVEFLVSFYNNEISEKSEIFDDQFSVERPDGSNFTLKIRSTKLEDSAMYFCASSVLSGRTAEQYFGPGTRLTVT.

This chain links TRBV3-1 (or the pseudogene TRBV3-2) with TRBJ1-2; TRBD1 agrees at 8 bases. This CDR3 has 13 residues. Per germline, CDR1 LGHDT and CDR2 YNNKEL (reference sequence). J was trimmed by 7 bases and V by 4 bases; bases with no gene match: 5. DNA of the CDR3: TGTGCCAGCAGCCTACAGGGGGGTGGTGGCTACACCTTC. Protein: CASSLQGGGGYTF.

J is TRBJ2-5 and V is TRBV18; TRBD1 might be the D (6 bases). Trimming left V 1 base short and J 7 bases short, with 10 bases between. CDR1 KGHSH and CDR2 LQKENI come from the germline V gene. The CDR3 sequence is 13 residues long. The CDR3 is CASSPLTGMTQYF. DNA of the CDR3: TGTGCCAGCTCACCACTGACAGGAATGACCCAGTACTTC. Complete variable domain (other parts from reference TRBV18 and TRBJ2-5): NAGVMQNPRHLVRRRGQEARLRCSPMKGHSHVYWYRQLPEEGLKFMVYLQKENIIDESGMPKERFSAEFPKEGPSILRIQQVVRGDSAAYFCASSPLTGMTQYFGPGTRLLVL.

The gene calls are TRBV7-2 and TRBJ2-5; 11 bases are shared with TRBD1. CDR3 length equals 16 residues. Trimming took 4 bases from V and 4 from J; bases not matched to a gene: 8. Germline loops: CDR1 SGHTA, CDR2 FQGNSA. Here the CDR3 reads CASSSAGTGGRETQYF. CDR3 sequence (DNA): TGTGCCAGCAGCTCGGCCGGGACAGGGGGGAGAGAGACCCAGTACTTC.

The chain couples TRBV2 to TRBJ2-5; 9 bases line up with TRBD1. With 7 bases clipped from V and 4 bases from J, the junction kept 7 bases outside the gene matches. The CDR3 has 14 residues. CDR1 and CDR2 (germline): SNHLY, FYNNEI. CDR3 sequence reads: CASNWDRVGETQYF. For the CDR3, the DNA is TGTGCCAGCAACTGGGACAGGGTAGGAGAGACCCAGTACTTC.

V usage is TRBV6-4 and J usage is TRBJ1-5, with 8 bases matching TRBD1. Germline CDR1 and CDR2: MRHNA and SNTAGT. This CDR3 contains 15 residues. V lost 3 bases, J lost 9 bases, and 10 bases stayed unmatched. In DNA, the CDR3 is TGTGCCAGCAGTGAGTCCGGGACAGGCCGGGGGCCCCAGCATTTT. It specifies CASSESGTGRGPQHF.

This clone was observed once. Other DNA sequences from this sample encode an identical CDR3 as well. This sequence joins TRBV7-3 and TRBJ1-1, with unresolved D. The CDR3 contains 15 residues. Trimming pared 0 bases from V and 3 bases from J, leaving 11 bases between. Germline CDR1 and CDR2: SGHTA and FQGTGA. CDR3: CASSLTGNGDTEAFF. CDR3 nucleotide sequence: TGTGCCAGCAGCTTAACAGGAAATGGAGACACTGAAGCTTTCTTT.

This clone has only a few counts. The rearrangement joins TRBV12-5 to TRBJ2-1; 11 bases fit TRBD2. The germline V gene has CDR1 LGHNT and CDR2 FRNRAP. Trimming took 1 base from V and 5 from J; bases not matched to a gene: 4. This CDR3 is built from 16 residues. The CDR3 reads CASGLGAGLADNEQFF. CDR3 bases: TGTGCTAGTGGTTTGGGTGCGGGACTAGCGGACAATGAGCAGTTCTTC.

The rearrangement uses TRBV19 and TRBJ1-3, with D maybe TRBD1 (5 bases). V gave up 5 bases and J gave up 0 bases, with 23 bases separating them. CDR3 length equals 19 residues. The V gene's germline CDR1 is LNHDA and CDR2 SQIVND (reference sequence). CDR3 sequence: CASSAGDSYATVSGNTIYF. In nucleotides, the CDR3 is TGTGCCAGTAGTGCCGGCGACAGCTACGCTACCGTCTCTGGAAACACCATATATTTT.

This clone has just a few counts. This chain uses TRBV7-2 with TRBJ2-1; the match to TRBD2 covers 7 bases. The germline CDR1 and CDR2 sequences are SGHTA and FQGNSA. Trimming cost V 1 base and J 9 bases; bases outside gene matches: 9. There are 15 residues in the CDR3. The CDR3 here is CASSLVGQGGAEQFF. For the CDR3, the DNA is TGTGCCAGCAGCTTAGTGGGCCAGGGAGGGGCTGAGCAGTTCTTC.

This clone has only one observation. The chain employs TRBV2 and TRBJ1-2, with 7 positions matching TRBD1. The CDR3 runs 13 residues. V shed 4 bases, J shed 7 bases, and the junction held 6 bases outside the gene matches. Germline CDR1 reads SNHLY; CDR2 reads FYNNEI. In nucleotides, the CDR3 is TGTGCCAGCAGTGCTGTAGGGGGCAGTGGCTACACCTTC. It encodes CASSAVGGSGYTF.

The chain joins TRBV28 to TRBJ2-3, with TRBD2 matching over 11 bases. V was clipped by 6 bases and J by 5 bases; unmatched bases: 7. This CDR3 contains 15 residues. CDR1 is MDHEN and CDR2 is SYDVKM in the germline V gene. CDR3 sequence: CASRVAGGSGDTQYF. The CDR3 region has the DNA TGTGCCAGCAGAGTAGCGGGAGGGAGCGGAGATACGCAGTATTTT.

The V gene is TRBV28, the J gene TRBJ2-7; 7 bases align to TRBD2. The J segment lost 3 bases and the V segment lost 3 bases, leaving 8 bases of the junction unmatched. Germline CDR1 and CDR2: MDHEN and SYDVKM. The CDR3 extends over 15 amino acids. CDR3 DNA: TGTGCCAGCAGTTTTCCCGGGGGGATGAGCTACGAGCAGTACTTC. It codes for CASSFPGGMSYEQYF.

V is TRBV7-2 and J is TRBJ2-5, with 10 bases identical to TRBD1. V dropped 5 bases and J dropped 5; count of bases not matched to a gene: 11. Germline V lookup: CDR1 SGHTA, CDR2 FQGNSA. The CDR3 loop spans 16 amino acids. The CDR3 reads CASSHQGQGGRETQYF. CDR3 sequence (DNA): TGTGCCAGCAGCCACCAAGGACAGGGGGGAAGGGAGACCCAGTACTTC.

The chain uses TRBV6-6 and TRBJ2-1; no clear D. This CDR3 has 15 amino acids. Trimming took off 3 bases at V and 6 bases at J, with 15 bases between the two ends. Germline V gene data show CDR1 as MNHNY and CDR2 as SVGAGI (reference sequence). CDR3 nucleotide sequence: TGTGCCAGCAGTTATGGCGTCACCCCAGGCAATGAGCAGTTCTTC. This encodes CASSYGVTPGNEQFF.

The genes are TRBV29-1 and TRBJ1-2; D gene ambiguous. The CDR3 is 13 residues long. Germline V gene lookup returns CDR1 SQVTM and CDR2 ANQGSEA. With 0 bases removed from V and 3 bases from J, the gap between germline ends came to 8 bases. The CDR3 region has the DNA TGCAGCGTTGAAGATGCGGTCCACTATGGCTACACCTTC. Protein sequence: CSVEDAVHYGYTF.

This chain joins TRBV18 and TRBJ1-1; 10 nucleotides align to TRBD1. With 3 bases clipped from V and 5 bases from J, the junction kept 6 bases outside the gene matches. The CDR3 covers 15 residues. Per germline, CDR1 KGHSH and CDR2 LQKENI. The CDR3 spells CASSPLGQGKTEAFF. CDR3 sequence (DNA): TGTGCCAGCTCACCCCTGGGACAGGGGAAAACTGAAGCTTTCTTT.

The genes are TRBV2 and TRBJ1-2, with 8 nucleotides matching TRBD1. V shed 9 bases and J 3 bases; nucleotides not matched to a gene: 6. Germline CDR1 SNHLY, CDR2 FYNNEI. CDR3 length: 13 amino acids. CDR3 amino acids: CARQQGVDYGYTF. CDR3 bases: TGTGCCAGGCAACAGGGGGTTGACTATGGCTACACCTTC.

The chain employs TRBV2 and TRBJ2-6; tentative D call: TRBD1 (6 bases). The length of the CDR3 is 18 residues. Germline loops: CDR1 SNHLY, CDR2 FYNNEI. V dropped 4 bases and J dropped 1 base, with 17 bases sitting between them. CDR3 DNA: TGTGCCAGCAGTGCCCCCCGGACAGAGGTATCTGGGGCCAACGTCCTGACTTTC. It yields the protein CASSAPRTEVSGANVLTF.

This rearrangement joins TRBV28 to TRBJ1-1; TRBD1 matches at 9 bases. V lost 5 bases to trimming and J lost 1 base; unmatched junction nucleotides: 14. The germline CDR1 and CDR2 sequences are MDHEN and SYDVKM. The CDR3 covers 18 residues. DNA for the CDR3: TGTGCCAGCAGTCACTCGCACCTTGGGACAGGGTGGAACACTGAAGCTTTCTTT. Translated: CASSHSHLGTGWNTEAFF.

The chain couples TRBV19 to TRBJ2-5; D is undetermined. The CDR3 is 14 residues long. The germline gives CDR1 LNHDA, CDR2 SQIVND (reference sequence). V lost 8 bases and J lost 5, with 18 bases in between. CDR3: CASGQLESPETQYF. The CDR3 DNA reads TGTGCCAGTGGCCAATTGGAGTCGCCGGAGACCCAGTACTTC.

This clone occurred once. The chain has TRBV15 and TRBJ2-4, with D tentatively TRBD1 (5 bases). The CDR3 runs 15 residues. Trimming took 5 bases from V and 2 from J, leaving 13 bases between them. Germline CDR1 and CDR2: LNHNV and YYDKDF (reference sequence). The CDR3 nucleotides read TGTGCCACCAGCGCCGAACAGGCGACCAAAAACATTCAGTACTTC. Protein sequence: CATSAEQATKNIQYF.